These 2 T cell receptor beta chains originate from one sample sequenced in a study of blood T cell repertoires in COVID-19. Profiled with immunoSEQ multiplex PCR; TCRdb holds only in-frame clones, not every one. The repertoire has some 220,000 clones, more than 65% of them found once; the top ten carry 3% to 3.5%. Sequenced input: peripheral blood. The receptor source for this set is a woman aged 30 to 39 who had recovered from COVID-19.

CDR3 sequence: CSDDTRISGNTIYF. The CDR3 DNA follows: TGCAGCGACGACACCCGGATCTCTGGAAACACCATATATTTT. The chain combines TRBV29-1 with TRBJ1-3; D is undetermined. V was pared by 7 bases and J by 0 bases, with 13 bases between. The CDR3 extends over 14 amino acids. The V gene's germline CDR1 is SQVTM and CDR2 ANQGSEA.

The rearrangement joins TRBV9 to TRBJ2-2, with D unresolved. Trimming removed 4 bases at V and 8 bases at J, with 12 bases between. Germline assignment: CDR1 SGDLS and CDR2 YYNGEE. The CDR3 consists of 13 residues. The CDR3 nucleotides read TGTGCCAGCAGCCTCAGTCCGAAGGGGGAGCTGTTTTTT. This encodes CASSLSPKGELFF.